This T cell receptor (beta chain) was sequenced during a study of T cells after yellow fever vaccination. A 5'RACE template-switching step, the method used to make TCR cDNA, added a universal primer site and UMIs. TCRdb independently ran MiXCR on the 5' RACE reads; one entry per CDR3 protein. The sample has 250,000 to 300,000 distinct CDR3 sequences, approximately 12% seen once. The CDR3 is 21 residues long. Germline assignment: CDR1 SGHAT and CDR2 FQNNGV. V lost 0 bases to trimming and J lost 5 bases; unmatched junction nucleotides: 19. This receptor was identified in a man under 40 who received the YFV17D yellow fever vaccine. Material: CD4+ T cells sorted from PBMCs, obtained 45 days after the yellow fever booster vaccination. The chain employs TRBV11-2 and TRBJ2-1, with 10 bases matching TRBD2. As DNA, the CDR3 is TGTGCCAGCAGCTTAGAGTCACTAGCGGGGTCCCGGCGGGGCCGAGACAATGAGCAGTTCTTC. Its protein is CASSLESLAGSRRGRDNEQFF.